This TCR beta chain was found in a study of post-analysis software for immune sequencing data. Looking at the study overall: There were relapsing-remitting, secondary progressive and progressive-relapsing multiple sclerosis among the disease courses included.

On this clonotype: Antigen unknown.

The study, taken as a whole, reports: Patients showed TRBV5-6, TRBV5-1 and TRBV20-1 among four to six TRBV segments more frequent than in controls. Multiple sclerosis patients had significantly lower normalized Chao1 diversity than controls. F-measure co-clustering was strong for batch-matched samples.

Carried by the TCR beta cDNA libraries were unique molecular identifiers. TCRdb reanalysed the PCR reads using MiXCR and keeps one entry per CDR3 protein. The sample holds 750,000 to 900,000 distinct CDR3 sequences, 46% seen once. V was trimmed by 6 bases and J by 0 bases, leaving 12 bases between them. The germline CDR1 and CDR2 sequences are KGHSH and LQKENI. CDR3 size: 16 residues. The gene calls are TRBV18 and TRBJ2-6; no definite D call. The source material was blood. This TCR was recovered from a girl aged 10-17 years with multiple sclerosis. Here the CDR3 reads CASSNRAPSGANVLTF. The CDR3 region has the DNA TGTGCCAGCTCGAACCGGGCCCCCTCTGGGGCCAACGTCCTGACTTTC.